Below, 31 T cell receptor beta chains from the same sample are listed, as sequenced in a study of technical replicates of blood from a handful of donors. The table came from immunoSEQ multiplex PCR; TCRdb's copy has only in-frame clones and leaves some out. The sample carries around 63,000 clones, about 91% recorded once. Sequencing was carried out using PBMCs. The receptors come from a human donor in good health. Some clones in this sample may be carry-over from other donors' samples.

V usage is TRBV4-3 and J usage is TRBJ1-2, with TRBD1 matching 8 bases. This CDR3 region has 16 residues. The ends lost 0 bases at V and 8 bases at J; junction bases unmatched: 11. The germline CDR1 and CDR2 sequences are LGHNA and YSLEER. CDR3 sequence (DNA): TGCGCCAGCAGCCAAGATTCCCAGGGGGCGGGCGGGGGCTACACCTTC. As protein: CASSQDSQGAGGGYTF.

V gene TRBV4-2 combines with J gene TRBJ2-3, with 12 bases matching TRBD2. The CDR3 runs to 18 residues. V shed 5 bases, J shed 0 bases, and the junction held 9 bases outside the gene matches. CDR1 is LGHNA, CDR2 YNFKEQ, per germline. The CDR3 nucleotides are TGTGCCAGCAGCGACCTAGCGGGGGGGCCCTATAGCACAGATACGCAGTATTTT. Its protein product is CASSDLAGGPYSTDTQYF.

The chain uses TRBV9 and TRBJ1-2; 10 positions match TRBD1. Per the germline V gene, CDR1 is SGDLS and CDR2 is YYNGEE. CDR3 size: 14 residues. Unmatched junction bases numbered 9, after V lost 5 bases and J lost 8 bases. CDR3 protein: CASSAGTGVQGYTF. The CDR3 coding sequence is TGTGCCAGCAGTGCTGGGACAGGGGTCCAGGGCTACACCTTC. Complete variable domain (other parts from reference TRBV9 and TRBJ1-2): DSGVTQTPKHLITATGQRVTLRCSPRSGDLSVYWYQQSLDQGLQFLIQYYNGEERAKGNILERFSAQQFPDLHSELNLSSLELGDSALYFCASSAGTGVQGYTFGSGTRLTVV.

The chain uses TRBV5-5 and TRBJ1-6; possibly TRBD1 for D (6 bases). This CDR3 spans 14 amino acids. V was clipped by 0 bases and J by 6 bases, with 7 bases between them. The V gene's germline CDR1 is SGHKS and CDR2 YYEKEE (reference sequence). The CDR3 DNA sequence: TGTGCCAGCAGCTTGGGGGACATTAATTCACCCCTCCACTTT. Amino acids: CASSLGDINSPLHF.

The rearrangement uses TRBV7-3 and TRBJ2-7; 11 bases are a match to TRBD2. The CDR3 is made up of 15 amino acids. Germline V gives CDR1 SGHTA, CDR2 FQGTGA. Trimming took 3 bases from V and 3 from J; bases not matched to a gene: 4. In DNA form, the CDR3 reads TGTGCCAGCAGCTTGGCTAGCGGGAGGTACTACGAGCAGTACTTC. Protein product: CASSLASGRYYEQYF.

The chain is built from TRBV12-5 and TRBJ1-6; 12 nucleotides align to TRBD1. Germline V gene lookup returns CDR1 LGHNT and CDR2 FRNRAP. V lost 1 base to trimming and J lost 7 bases; unmatched junction nucleotides: 14. This CDR3 has 20 amino acids. The CDR3 DNA follows: TGTGCTAGTGGTTTGGCGTCAGGGACAGGGGGCGCCTTGGGGAATTCACCCCTCCACTTT. Amino acids: CASGLASGTGGALGNSPLHF. Full variable domain (outside the CDR3, taken from reference TRBV12-5 and TRBJ1-6): DARVTQTPRHKVTEMGQEVTMRCQPILGHNTVFWYRQTMMQGLELLAYFRNRAPLDDSGMPKDRFSAEMPDATLATLKIQPSEPRDSAVYFCASGLASGTGGALGNSPLHFGNGTRLTVT.

This chain uses TRBV10-3 with TRBJ2-2; 10 bases align to TRBD1. Germline lookup yields CDR1 ENHRY and CDR2 SYGVKD. Trimming removed 4 bases from V and 3 bases from J; junction bases left unmatched: 2. This CDR3 is built from 15 residues. CDR3 bases: TGTGCCATCAGTGGAGGGACAGGGGACACCGGGGAGCTGTTTTTT. Protein product: CAISGGTGDTGELFF.

V and J are TRBV9 and TRBJ2-5; 11 bases match TRBD2. The length of the CDR3 is 17 residues. Germline V gene sequence: CDR1 SGDLS, CDR2 YYNGEE. With 6 bases clipped from V and 2 bases from J, the junction kept 12 bases outside the gene matches. The CDR3 coding sequence is TGTGCCAGCACCGGGGCGGCGGGGACTAGCGGACAAGAGACCCAGTACTTC. This sequence encodes CASTGAAGTSGQETQYF.

V usage is TRBV6-5 and J usage is TRBJ2-1; 8 nucleotides align to TRBD2. In germline, CDR1 is MNHEY, CDR2 SVGAGI. The J segment lost 9 bases and the V segment lost 2 bases, leaving 9 bases of the junction unmatched. The CDR3 runs 15 residues. CDR3 sequence (DNA): TGTGCCAGCAGTTACAGGTCCGGGGGGGCCGGTGAGCAGTTCTTC. Amino acids: CASSYRSGGAGEQFF.

The J gene is TRBJ1-5, the V gene TRBV18; TRBD1 might be the D (6 bases). The CDR3 totals 15 residues. V dropped 6 bases and J dropped 4 bases, with 16 bases sitting between them. The germline V gene encodes CDR1 KGHSH and CDR2 LQKENI. For the CDR3, the DNA is TGTGCCAGCTCCCTAATGACAGGAGAGAATCAGCCCCAGCATTTT. It specifies CASSLMTGENQPQHF.

The chain has TRBV30 and TRBJ2-5; TRBD1 matches 7 bases. This CDR3 has 13 amino acids. CDR1 is GTSNPN and CDR2 is SVGIG in the germline V gene (reference sequence). Trimming took 0 bases from V and 4 from J; bases not matched to a gene: 2. The CDR3 DNA reads TGTGCCTGGAGTGTTACAGGGGTAGAGACCCAGTACTTC. This codes for CAWSVTGVETQYF.

The chain joins TRBV7-9 to TRBJ2-2; D might be TRBD2 (5 bases). Trimming took 8 bases from V and 4 from J, leaving 5 bases between them. Germline V gene data show CDR1 as SEHNR and CDR2 as FQNEAQ (reference sequence). The CDR3 contains 11 residues. CDR3 loop: CASRGTGELFF. The CDR3 DNA follows: TGTGCCAGCCGGGGCACCGGGGAGCTGTTTTTT. The variable domain in full, completed from reference TRBV7-9 and TRBJ2-2, reads DTGVSQNPRHKITKRGQNVTFRCDPISEHNRLYWYRQTLGQGPEFLTYFQNEAQLEKSRLLSDRFSAERPKGSFSTLEIQRTEQGDSAMYLCASRGTGELFFGEGSRLTVL.

The chain links TRBV7-9 to TRBJ2-5; maybe TRBD2 (6 bases). V gave up 3 bases and J gave up 0 bases, with 14 bases separating them. The length of the CDR3 is 16 residues. Germline CDR1 is SEHNR and CDR2 is FQNEAQ (reference sequence). This chain's CDR3 is CASSLGGGVNQETQYF. DNA for the CDR3: TGTGCCAGCAGCTTGGGTGGCGGGGTAAACCAAGAGACCCAGTACTTC.

The rearrangement links TRBV5-4 to TRBJ2-7; TRBD1 matches at 8 bases. Germline CDR1 SGHNT, CDR2 YYREEE (reference sequence). Losses at the gene ends were 0 bases for V and 0 bases for J; bases not matched to a gene: 2. The CDR3 runs 15 residues. CDR3 amino acids: CASSLGQGSSYEQYF. The DNA of the CDR3 is TGTGCCAGCAGCTTGGGACAGGGGAGCTCCTACGAGCAGTACTTC.

J is TRBJ2-1 and V is TRBV10-3, with TRBD1 identical over 9 bases. There are 15 residues in the CDR3. Germline-derived CDR1 and CDR2 are ENHRY and SYGVKD. The junction had 6 bases not matched to a gene; V was cut back by 3 bases and J by 6 bases. The CDR3 loop reads CAISDGDRVGNEQFF. Here the CDR3 DNA reads TGTGCCATCAGTGATGGGGACAGGGTGGGCAATGAGCAGTTCTTC.

V is TRBV5-6 and J is TRBJ1-6; D might be TRBD1 (5 bases). V gave up 4 bases and J gave up 7 bases, with 18 bases separating them. This CDR3 is built from 16 residues. Germline assignment: CDR1 SGHDT and CDR2 YYEEEE. The CDR3 spells CASSKYRIDRNSPLHF. In DNA form, the CDR3 reads TGTGCCAGCAGCAAATACAGGATTGATCGGAATTCACCCCTCCACTTT.

In regard to this clone: It is unclear where the CDR3 begins or ends on the DNA, so no DNA is shown, and the CDR3 is as TCRdb lists it. CDR3 region: CASSLDFGPGYEQFF. The chain recombines TRBV11-2 with TRBJ2-1; TRBD1, the D gene given by the table, was not confirmed from the DNA. The CDR3 is 15 amino acids long, termini counted. Germline CDR1 is SGHAT and CDR2 is FQNNGV.

The rearrangement joins TRBV4-3 to TRBJ1-2, with TRBD1 as a possible D gene (5 bases). CDR1 is LGHNA, CDR2 YSLEER, per germline. The CDR3 is 15 residues long. Trimming left V 0 bases short and J 5 bases short, with 13 bases between. The CDR3 region is CASSQDREAPYGYTF. CDR3 DNA: TGCGCCAGCAGCCAAGACAGGGAAGCTCCTTATGGCTACACCTTC.

The genes are TRBV30 and TRBJ1-2; TRBD1 agrees at 10 bases. CDR1 is GTSNPN, CDR2 SVGIG, per germline (reference sequence). V was clipped by 1 base and J by 3 bases; unmatched bases: 5. The CDR3 has 15 residues. This chain's CDR3 is CAWSAHGTGDYGYTF. In DNA, the CDR3 is TGTGCCTGGAGTGCCCACGGGACAGGGGACTATGGCTACACCTTC. Based on the CDR3 plus reference TRBV30 and TRBJ1-2, the full variable domain is SQTIHQWPATLVQPVGSPLSLECTVEGTSNPNLYWYRQAAGRGLQLLFYSVGIGQISSEVPQNLSASRPQDRQFILSSKKLLLSDSGFYLCAWSAHGTGDYGYTFGSGTRLTVV.

In its sample, this clone was seen once. The rearrangement uses TRBV19 and TRBJ2-1; D might be TRBD2 (5 bases). This CDR3 has 14 amino acids. Germline CDR1 reads LNHDA; CDR2 reads SQIVND (reference sequence). V lost 3 bases, J lost 8 bases, and 14 bases lay in between. CDR3 in amino acids: CASSMGLEGDEQFF. As DNA, the CDR3 is TGTGCCAGTAGTATGGGCCTTGAGGGTGATGAGCAGTTCTTC. Complete variable domain (other parts from reference TRBV19 and TRBJ2-1): DGGITQSPKYLFRKEGQNVTLSCEQNLNHDAMYWYRQDPGQGLRLIYYSQIVNDFQKGDIAEGYSVSREKKESFPLTVTSAQKNPTAFYLCASSMGLEGDEQFFGPGTRLTVL.

The chain recombines TRBV11-2 with TRBJ1-2; D may be TRBD1 (6 bases). The CDR3 sequence is 14 residues long. The germline V gene encodes CDR1 SGHAT and CDR2 FQNNGV. The V and J ends lost 1 base and 4 bases respectively, with 10 bases between them. The CDR3 sequence: CASSLGRGGYGYTF. The CDR3 coding sequence is TGTGCCAGCAGCTTAGGAAGGGGGGGCTATGGCTACACCTTC.

The chain carries TRBV7-8 and TRBJ2-5; TRBD2 matches at 8 bases. V lost 5 bases, J lost 4 bases, and 18 bases stayed unmatched. The CDR3 is 18 amino acids. The germline V gene encodes CDR1 SGHVS and CDR2 FQNEAQ. The CDR3 region has the DNA TGTGCCAGCAGCCGGATTGGGACTAGTTATTTCGTCGGAGAGACCCAGTACTTC. Protein sequence: CASSRIGTSYFVGETQYF.

V usage is TRBV2 and J usage is TRBJ2-3; the D gene is possibly TRBD1 (6 bases). Per the germline V gene, CDR1 is SNHLY and CDR2 is FYNNEI. This CDR3 region has 13 residues. V was pared by 6 bases and J by 0 bases, with 7 bases between. CDR3 DNA sequence: TGTGCCAGCAGCACAGGGAGCACAGATACGCAGTATTTT. It codes for CASSTGSTDTQYF.

J is TRBJ1-1 and V is TRBV6-1; D not certain. V gave up 2 bases and J gave up 1 base, with 11 bases separating them. The germline CDR1 and CDR2 sequences are MNHNS and SASEGT. This CDR3 has 15 amino acids. The CDR3 is CASSEPALANTEAFF. The DNA for the CDR3 is TGTGCCAGCAGTGAACCCGCGCTCGCGAACACTGAAGCTTTCTTT.

CDR3: CASSSAGTGYLAGELFF. The CDR3 region has the DNA TGTGCCAGCAGCTCGGCCGGGACAGGGTATTTGGCCGGGGAGCTGTTTTTT. The chain joins TRBV5-6 to TRBJ2-2, with 9 positions matching TRBD1. The V gene's germline CDR1 is SGHDT and CDR2 YYEEEE. This CDR3 is built from 17 residues. Losses at the gene ends were 3 bases for V and 6 bases for J; bases not matched to a gene: 12.

This chain uses TRBV6-5 with TRBJ2-1, with 8 bases that match TRBD1. Germline loops: CDR1 MNHEY, CDR2 SVGAGI. J lost 4 bases, V lost 5 bases, and 7 bases had no gene match. The CDR3 is made up of 15 amino acids. CDR3 in DNA: TGTGCCAGCAGTACCGCGGGACAGGTTTACAATGAGCAGTTCTTC. Its protein is CASSTAGQVYNEQFF.

In this sample, this clone turned up once. This chain joins TRBV14 and TRBJ2-7, with 10 bases identical to TRBD1. The CDR3 consists of 15 residues. The J segment lost 6 bases and the V segment lost 0 bases, leaving 5 bases of the junction unmatched. CDR1 SGHDN and CDR2 FVKESK come from the germline V gene. CDR3 in DNA: TGTGCCAGCAGCCAAGATATTTGGACAGGGGGCGAGCAGTACTTC. Its protein product is CASSQDIWTGGEQYF. The complete variable domain, with remaining parts taken from reference TRBV14 and TRBJ2-7, reads EAGVTQFPSHSVIEKGQTVTLRCDPISGHDNLYWYRRVMGKEIKFLLHFVKESKQDESGMPNNRFLAERTGGTYSTLKVQPAELEDSGVYFCASSQDIWTGGEQYFGPGTRLTVT.

The CDR3 bases are TGCAGCGCACCAGGGGGGAGTTGGGGCAATGAGCAGTTCTTC. Its protein product is CSAPGGSWGNEQFF. The chain recombines TRBV29-1 with TRBJ2-1; a weak D match, TRBD1 (7 bases). The CDR3 runs 14 residues. Trimming took 7 bases from V and 6 from J, leaving 19 bases between them. Germline V CDR1 and CDR2: SQVTM, ANQGSEA.

The V call is TRBV7-9, the J call TRBJ2-3; 11 bases are shared with TRBD2. The V segment lost 5 bases and the J segment 6 bases; nucleotides outside the gene matches: 10. The CDR3 is 16 residues long. Germline V gives CDR1 SEHNR, CDR2 FQNEAQ (reference sequence). The CDR3 spells CASSPRLAGHQDTQYF. The CDR3 nucleotides are TGTGCCAGCAGCCCCCGACTAGCGGGGCACCAGGATACGCAGTATTTT.

The V call is TRBV4-1, the J call TRBJ2-5; D might be TRBD2 (6 bases). Germline values: CDR1 MGHRA, CDR2 YSYEKL. CDR3 length equals 13 residues. Trimming cost V 1 base and J 4 bases, with 7 bases left between them. DNA of the CDR3: TGCGCCAGCAGCCAAGGGCGGGGAGAGACCCAGTACTTC. Protein sequence: CASSQGRGETQYF.

J is TRBJ1-2 and V is TRBV6-1; D gene unclear. From germline, CDR1 is MNHNS and CDR2 SASEGT. This CDR3 is built from 13 residues. Trimming shortened V by 6 bases and J by 7 bases, and 15 bases separated the two germline ends. In DNA, the CDR3 is TGTGCCAGCAGGTCGTCGGGGTGGGGTGGCTACACCTTC. This translates into CASRSSGWGGYTF.